A selection of T cell receptor beta chains follows, all from one sample in a study of control samples from healthy donors and cancer patients. Only in-frame clones appear in the TCRdb table, and some are missing; sequencing was by immunoSEQ multiplex PCR. The sample contains about 140,000 clones, 80% to 90% of which appear only once. The sample comprised blood. The receptors derive from a man in his late teens or twenties in good health. The CDR3 runs from the conserved cysteine through the conserved F or W.

V	J	CDR3
TRBV29-1	TRBJ1-4	CSVGQGVGNEKLFF
TRBV25-1	TRBJ2-2	CASRTTGELFF
TRBV7-3	TRBJ2-3	CASSLSGTDTQYF
TRBV30	TRBJ1-4	CAWGSGQGKEKLFF
TRBV7-3	TRBJ1-6	CASSLTFNSPLHF
TRBV6-1	TRBJ2-2	CASSEANRNTGELFF
TRBV28	TRBJ1-2	CATRVTRNYGYTF
TRBV5-1	TRBJ2-3	CASSLDGGTDTQYF
TRBV6-5	TRBJ2-3	CASARDRGGTDTQYF
TRBV7-9	TRBJ1-6	CASSLESNSPLHF
TRBV29-1	TRBJ1-2	CSVDPRDRGSNYGYTF
TRBV7-9	TRBJ2-7	CASSSGTSYEQYF
TRBV30	TRBJ1-4	CAWNRGGNEKLFF
TRBV28	TRBJ2-1	CASRSRDSSYNEQFF
TRBV7-9	TRBJ2-5	CASSYGNQETQYF
TRBV10-1	TRBJ2-7	CASKGQATYEQYF
TRBV6-6	TRBJ1-2	CASSYSSGTDLYTF
TRBV4-3	TRBJ1-1	CASSLAGAGVFAEAFF
TRBV5-4	TRBJ1-2	CASRRDRANYGYTF
TRBV2	TRBJ1-6	CASSGSLSNSPLHF
TRBV6-1	TRBJ2-7	CASREPSGGGSYEQYF
TRBV7-3	TRBJ1-2	CASSFGPILGDYGYTF
TRBV28	TRBJ2-3	CASRKGLHITDTQYF
TRBV27	TRBJ1-5	CASSSGQFFDSNQPQHF
TRBV10-3	TRBJ2-1	CAIRKDTYNEQFF
TRBV9	TRBJ2-5	CASSVGSGGAGKTQYF
TRBV6-4	TRBJ2-1	CASSDGASAEQFF
TRBV5-1	TRBJ2-3	CASSLALDTSTDTQYF
TRBV6-5	TRBJ2-5	CASSLDRGHETQYF
TRBV6-2/TRBV6-3	TRBJ1-2	CASSYSGSYGYTF
TRBV12-5	TRBJ2-1	CASGPPPGPQGRNEQFF
TRBV28	TRBJ1-1	CASRRDSFARTPEAFF
TRBV24-1	TRBJ2-1	CATSDSGTSFYNEQFF
TRBV19	TRBJ2-4	CASSIGFRGTKNIQYF
TRBV7-6	TRBJ2-5	CASSLQEGGSVETQYF
TRBV4-1	TRBJ1-1	CASSQRDRGREAFF
TRBV6-5	TRBJ2-5	CASSEATGKETQYF
TRBV27	TRBJ2-7	CASSFRGGLTYEQYF
TRBV28	TRBJ2-7	CASSDRGTYEQYF